The following is a T cell receptor (beta chain) sequence with its context. This clonotype was seen at least ten times. What antigen it recognizes has not been identified. Within one base of it there is no much larger clone, and no base qualities were kept. The data were obtained in a study of T cells after yellow fever vaccination (dated by TCRdb to between 2018 and 2021). Background for the entire study: The SMART-Seq v4 Ultra Low Input RNA kit was used to prepare libraries from fractions with low cell numbers. Two healthy male donors, one aged 18 to 30 and one aged 30 to 39 years, made up the cohort. To track T-cell clones before and after primary and booster YFV17D yellow fever vaccination, bulk TCR alpha and beta repertoires were sequenced longitudinally. Blood was drawn at multiple timepoints before and after primary and secondary immunization, with bulk PBMC replicates and cell subsets isolated.

Study-wide findings and limitations: Computational filtering was required because FACS-sorted repertoires could contain abundant contaminating clonotypes from the bulk population. Most clones expanded after primary vaccination (around 96% of CD4 and approximately 86% of CD8) were re-detected after the booster, suggesting that broad memory maintenance occurred. Compared with the primary T-cell response, the secondary T-cell response was faster but weaker, reaching its peak on day 5 rather than on day 15. A small fraction of clonotypes appeared in both the CD4 and CD8 compartments, likely as a result of convergent recombination. Because the study included only a couple of donors, the extent to which the findings can be generalized is limited.

The treatment or condition label for this specimen denotes: live attenuated yellow fever vaccine strain. PBMCs were isolated from peripheral blood using a standard Ficoll-Paque protocol. CD4 and CD8 T-cell fractions were isolated with Dynabeads CD4 and CD8 positive selection kits. RNA was extracted with TriZol from bulk PBMCs, CD4 and CD8 fractions, and dextramer-positive and dextramer-negative fractions. The sequencer was an Illumina NovaSeq 6000. TCR cDNA was synthesized by 5'RACE template switching, which introduced a universal primer site and unique molecular identifiers. Priming for cDNA synthesis came from both the TCR alpha and TCR beta constant segments. Libraries were amplified in two PCR steps, with sample barcodes and sequencing adapters added in the second step. Sequencing of libraries was done on Illumina HiSeq 2500 (2x100 bp) or NovaSeq (2x150 bp). In the source study's methods: Reads were demultiplexed and collapsed into UMI consensus sequences with MIGEC, and V(D)J alignment was performed with MiXCR. Clonotypes responding to the vaccine were identified with edgeR on replicate PBMC samples, with the criteria of FDR below 0.01 and a log2 fold change above 5 up to day 15. Bulk clonotypes were assigned CD4 or CD8 identity according to which sequenced CD4 or CD8 repertoire held them at higher abundance. TCRdb passed the public sequencing reads through fastp at Q25 and MiXCR, retaining productive beta sequences. A single entry per CDR3 protein holds the most common genes and DNA from its merged rows. What appears here as the V and J calls and clone size reflects TCRdb's work, not the paper's. In all, the sample holds about 220,000 distinct CDR3 sequences, and roughly 3% of those were seen once. Roughly 3% of the sample belongs to the ten largest clones.

According to the germline V gene, CDR1 reads SGHTA and CDR2 reads FQGNSA. The CDR3 numbers 21 residues from cysteine through phenylalanine. Kept here is only the CDR3 DNA, which spans 63 bases and is read in frame from base 1. For this chain, trimming is 5 bases at the V end and 0 bases at the J end, and the number of junction bases without a gene match is 16. Sequencing used CD4+ T cells sorted from PBMCs, obtained 10 days after the yellow fever booster vaccination. Here the chain combines TRBV7-2 and TRBJ2-1, with 13 central nucleotides matching TRBD2. The receptor comes from a man aged 18 to 29 who received the YFV17D yellow fever vaccine. The DNA reads TGTGCCAGCAGCCCGTTAGACCCGGGACTAGCGGGGTTGAGCTCCTACAATGAGCAGTTCTTC. Translated, it reads CASSPLDPGLAGLSSYNEQFF.